This entry lists 10 T cell receptor beta chains sequenced from one sample in a study of blood T cell repertoires in COVID-19. Only in-frame clones appear in the TCRdb table, and some are missing; sequencing was by immunoSEQ multiplex PCR. This table has approximately 320,000 clones, 90% appearing once. Sequencing was done on a sample of PBMCs or T cells enriched from blood (not recorded which). The receptors shown here come from a man between 60 and 70 years old who had recovered from COVID-19.

The chain joins TRBV19 to TRBJ2-1; 9 bases map to TRBD2. The CDR3 is 16 amino acids. The trim removed 5 bases at V and 6 bases at J, leaving 11 bases unmatched. Germline CDR1 LNHDA, CDR2 SQIVND (reference sequence). The CDR3 region is CASSFYYAGGFNEQFF. In DNA, the CDR3 is TGTGCCAGTAGTTTCTACTACGCGGGAGGGTTCAATGAGCAGTTCTTC.

This chain links TRBV30 with TRBJ1-3; D not certain. Trimming shortened V by 4 bases and J by 0 bases, and 4 bases separated the two germline ends. The CDR3 is 12 amino acids. The germline CDR1 and CDR2 sequences are GTSNPN and SVGIG (reference sequence). The chain's CDR3 is CAWTSSGNTIYF. As DNA, the CDR3 is TGTGCCTGGACTAGCTCTGGAAACACCATATATTTT. Together with reference TRBV30 and TRBJ1-3, the CDR3 gives the full variable domain: SQTIHQWPATLVQPVGSPLSLECTVEGTSNPNLYWYRQAAGRGLQLLFYSVGIGQISSEVPQNLSASRPQDRQFILSSKKLLLSDSGFYLCAWTSSGNTIYFGEGSWLTVV.

The chain couples TRBV4-2 to TRBJ2-2; no clear D gene. Per the germline V gene, CDR1 is LGHNA and CDR2 is YNFKEQ. V was clipped by 4 bases and J by 7 bases, with 13 bases between them. The CDR3 sequence is 14 residues long. DNA for the CDR3: TGTGCCAGCAGCCCCACCCATTTCGGCGGGGAGCTGTTTTTT. Its protein is CASSPTHFGGELFF.

The gene calls are TRBV12-3 or TRBV12-4 and TRBJ1-1, with D hard to call. V gave up 3 bases and J gave up 10 bases, with 12 bases separating them. This CDR3 has 12 amino acids. CDR3 region: CASSFGVIGAFF. CDR3 sequence (DNA): TGTGCCAGCAGTTTCGGGGTCATAGGAGCTTTCTTT.

The chain combines TRBV27 with TRBJ1-4; D ambiguous. V lost 7 bases to trimming and J lost 4 bases, with 13 bases between them. Germline V gene sequence: CDR1 MNHEY, CDR2 SMNVEV (reference sequence). The CDR3 extends over 14 amino acids. The CDR3 loop reads CASNSGRGNEKLFF. In DNA, the CDR3 is TGTGCCAGCAACAGCGGGCGGGGTAATGAAAAACTGTTTTTT. Based on the CDR3 plus reference TRBV27 and TRBJ1-4, the full variable domain is EAQVTQNPRYLITVTGKKLTVTCSQNMNHEYMSWYRQDPGLGLRQIYYSMNVEVTDKGDVPEGYKVSRKEKRNFPLILESPSPNQTSLYFCASNSGRGNEKLFFGSGTQLSVL.

The sample holds one count of this clone. This rearrangement joins TRBV25-1 to TRBJ1-6; tentatively, D is TRBD1 (5 bases). CDR1 is MGHDK and CDR2 is SYGVNS in the germline V gene. This CDR3 region has 14 residues. V was pared by 4 bases and J by 6 bases, with 10 bases between. As DNA, the CDR3 is TGTGCCAGCAGTGTCAGGGTTGGTAATTCACCCCTCCACTTT. This codes for CASSVRVGNSPLHF.

The chain combines TRBV19 with TRBJ2-1, with 12 bases lining up with TRBD2. V lost 5 bases, J lost 8 bases, and 13 bases stayed unmatched. Germline lookup yields CDR1 LNHDA and CDR2 SQIVND (reference sequence). The CDR3 consists of 17 residues. DNA for the CDR3: TGTGCCAGTAGTGCCGGGACTAGCGGGCTCCGGCCCTATGAGCAGTTCTTC. Amino acids: CASSAGTSGLRPYEQFF.

The chain is built from TRBV6-5 and TRBJ1-1, with a possible D match to TRBD1 (5 bases). Germline loops: CDR1 MNHEY, CDR2 SVGAGI. The CDR3 loop spans 14 amino acids. V shed 8 bases and J shed 1 base, with 14 bases lying between them. The CDR3 sequence is CASSIGHRNTEAFF. In nucleotides, the CDR3 is TGTGCCAGCTCGATCGGACATAGGAACACTGAAGCTTTCTTT.

The chain is built from TRBV7-9 and TRBJ2-1; 11 positions agree with TRBD2. Germline loops: CDR1 SEHNR, CDR2 FQNEAQ (reference sequence). The CDR3 loop spans 14 amino acids. J lost 4 bases, V lost 7 bases, and 3 bases had no gene match. The CDR3 bases are TGTGCCAGCAAACCTAGCGGGGGGTACAATGAGCAGTTCTTC. Amino acids: CASKPSGGYNEQFF.

The chain combines TRBV7-2 with TRBJ2-1, with TRBD2 identical over 10 bases. Germline V gene lookup returns CDR1 SGHTA and CDR2 FQGNSA. This CDR3 has 15 amino acids. The trim removed 5 bases at V and 3 bases at J, leaving 4 bases unmatched. The CDR3 nucleotides are TGTGCCAGCAGCGAAAGCGGGGGGGTCTACAATGAGCAGTTCTTC. As protein: CASSESGGVYNEQFF.